Reported below is one T cell receptor (beta chain). Its specificity is not known. These data belong to a study of PD-L1 blockade in urothelial cancer. Study information: As for prior chemotherapy regimens, patients had received 0 to 3. Peripheral blood specimens exhibited a median yield of 141,255 T cells. Analyses used blood from 3 weeks (second dose) and 6 weeks after treatment start. The study's findings and limits: Blood TCR clonality below the median before treatment was a predictor of better survival.

TCRdb's table, derived via immunoSEQ multiplex PCR, lists solely in-frame clones and lacks some. The sample yields 45,000 or so clones, 70% to 90% seen once. Described time point: pretreatment peripheral blood. V shed 4 bases, J shed 3 bases, and the junction held 11 bases outside the gene matches. Germline CDR1 is SGHDT and CDR2 is YYEEEE. The length of the CDR3 is 17 residues. The chain uses TRBV5-6 and TRBJ2-5, with 11 bases that match TRBD1. This TCR was recovered from a donor older than 35 with urothelial cancer. The material sequenced was PBMCs, taken around atezolizumab (anti-PD-L1) treatment. As DNA, the CDR3 is TGTGCCAGCAGCGATGTGGGACAGGGGGGGTCCAAAGAGACCCAGTACTTC. Translating it yields CASSDVGQGGSKETQYF.